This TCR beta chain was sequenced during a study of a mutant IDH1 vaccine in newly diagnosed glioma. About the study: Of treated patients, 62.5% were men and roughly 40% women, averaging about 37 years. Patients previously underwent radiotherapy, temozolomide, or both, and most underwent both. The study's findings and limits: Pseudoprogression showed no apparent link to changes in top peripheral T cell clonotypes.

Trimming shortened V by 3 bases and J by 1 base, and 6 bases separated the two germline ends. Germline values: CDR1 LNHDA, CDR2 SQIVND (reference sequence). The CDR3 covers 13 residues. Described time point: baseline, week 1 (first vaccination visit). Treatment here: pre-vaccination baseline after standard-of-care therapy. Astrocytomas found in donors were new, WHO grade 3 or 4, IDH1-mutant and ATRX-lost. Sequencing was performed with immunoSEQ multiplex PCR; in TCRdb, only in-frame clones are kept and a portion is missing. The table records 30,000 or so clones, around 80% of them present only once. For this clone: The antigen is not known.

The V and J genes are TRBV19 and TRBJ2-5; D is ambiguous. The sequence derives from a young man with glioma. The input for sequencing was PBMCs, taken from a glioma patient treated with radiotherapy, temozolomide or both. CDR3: CASSINSQETQYF. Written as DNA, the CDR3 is TGTGCCAGTAGTATTAACAGCCAAGAGACCCAGTACTTC.